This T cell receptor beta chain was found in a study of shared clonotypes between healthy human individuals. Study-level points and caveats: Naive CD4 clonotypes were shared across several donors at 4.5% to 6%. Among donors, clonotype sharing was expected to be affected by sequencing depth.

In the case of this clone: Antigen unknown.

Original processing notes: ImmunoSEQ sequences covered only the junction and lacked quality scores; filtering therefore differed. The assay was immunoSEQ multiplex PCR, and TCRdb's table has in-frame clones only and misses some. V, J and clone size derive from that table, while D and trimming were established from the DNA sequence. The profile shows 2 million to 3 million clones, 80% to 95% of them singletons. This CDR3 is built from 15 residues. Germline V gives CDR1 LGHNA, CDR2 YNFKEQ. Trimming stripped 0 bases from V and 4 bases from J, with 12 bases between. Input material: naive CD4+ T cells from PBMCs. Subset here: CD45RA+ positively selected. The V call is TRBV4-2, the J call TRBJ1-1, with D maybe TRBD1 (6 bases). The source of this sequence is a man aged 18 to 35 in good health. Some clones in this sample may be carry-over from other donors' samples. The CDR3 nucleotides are TGTGCCAGCAGCCAAGAACCAGGGGACCGCACTGAAGCTTTCTTT. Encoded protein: CASSQEPGDRTEAFF.